The following is a T cell receptor beta chain sequence with its context. Its antigen remains unidentified. The data originate from a study of CD8 T cells in Susac syndrome. In the study overall: At the time of blood draw, patients with Susac syndrome were therapy-naive, receiving corticosteroids, or receiving intravenous immunoglobulin alone. Regarding the study as a whole: Clonal expansion involving Susac CD8+ cells peaked in TEMRA cells and active patients.

Germline-derived CDR1 and CDR2 are SNHLY and FYNNEI. The length of the CDR3 is 11 residues. RNA in amounts of about 0.5 to 1 ug was reverse transcribed with random hexamers. From the immunoSEQ multiplex PCR reads, TCRdb called clonotypes with MiXCR, one entry per CDR3 protein. The sample includes 80,000 to 95,000 distinct CDR3 sequences, 85% to 95% of them seen just once. The T cells that were sequenced for TCR beta were CD8+ and CD4+ cells from blood. As judged by recently defined diagnostic criteria, patients with Susac syndrome had definite or probable disease. The V gene is TRBV2, the J gene TRBJ2-3, with D unresolved. This sequence originates from a human donor with Susac syndrome. The specimen sequenced was CD8+ T cells from PBMCs. CDR3 bases: TGTGGTTGTAGGAGCACAGATACGCAGTATTTT. Residues: CGCRSTDTQYF.